This entry features one T cell receptor beta chain sequence. Which antigen it targets is not known. Per-base qualities were not stored, and no clone one base away is much larger. Participants in the prospective study were aged roughly 18 to 100 years, lived in 24 United States geographic areas, and enrolled through a virtual design. In the prospective study, cohorts were assigned on the basis of participant-reported clinical history obtained from a screening survey and a study questionnaire. ImmuneRACE Cohort 3 recovered participants were defined by two consecutive negative NP/OP PCR tests, healthcare professional clearance, or symptom resolution. In the prospective study, whole blood, serum and a nasopharyngeal or oropharyngeal swab were collected from each participant by mobile phlebotomists. Over a roughly 2-month period, participants in the prospective study had the option of providing additional blood draws and questionnaires. Prospective study blood samples were shipped either frozen or at room temperature before DNA extraction.

TCRbeta CDR3 regions were amplified from genomic DNA using the immunoSEQ Assay, a bias-controlled multiplex PCR. Regarding the original processing steps: The number of nucleated cells in each sample was estimated from the amplification of reference gene primers within the assay. Sequence reads were collapsed and filtered to measure the absolute abundance of every unique TCRbeta CDR3 rearrangement. Productive Simpson clonality was computed per sample as the square root of Simpson's diversity index over productive rearrangements. TCRdb stores this immuneACCESS table with in-frame sequences only. Part of the clones is absent; in the studies checked, under half of the shortfall reflects unresolved V genes, and no reason is known for the rest. The V and J calls and the clone size are those of that table, but D and trimming were determined from the DNA. The sample profile shows over 200,000 clones; approximately 90% of them were found once. 1.2% of the sample rests with the top ten.

This sample is drawn from a study of blood T cell repertoires in COVID-19 (dated by TCRdb to the early 2020s). Background on the whole study: Collaborator samples came from the United States, Italy and Spain and covered acute and convalescent phases of COVID-19. Sample metadata almost always included a de-identified subject ID, COVID-19 status, age in years and sex. The prospective study material was composed of cDNA or gDNA derived from T cells, B-cell-depleted T cells, or PBMCs. Samples came from the ongoing ImmuneRACE study (first 160 participants) plus 1,254 subjects from 6 global collaborators. Where HLA class I and class II types were available, the types were taken from metadata supplied by the sample provider, not from assay-based typing. The repertoires were made available in a free public database intended to serve as a resource for research on the immune response to SARS-CoV-2. Subjects who had been exposed to COVID-19, were actively infected with it, or had recovered from it provided the deeply sampled blood TCRbeta repertoires that made up the dataset.

Including cysteine and phenylalanine, the CDR3 has 17 amino acids. The only DNA kept is the CDR3, 51 bases in frame from the first base. Trimming accounts for 4 bases at V and 4 bases at J, while the number of junction bases matched to no gene is 15. CDR1 and CDR2 are read off the germline V gene as SGHVS and FNYEAQ. What the work shows at the level of the full study, not this receptor alone: The quantity of clinical and demographic metadata differed by source and by participant and was supplied without curation.

The chain employs TRBV7-6 and TRBJ2-7; TRBD1 lines up with 8 middle nucleotides. This TCR derives from a man aged 30 to 39 who had recovered from COVID-19. The sample comprised PBMCs or T cells enriched from blood (not recorded which). The CDR3 protein: CASSSTRGQGPRYEQYF. The nucleotide sequence reads TGTGCCAGCAGCTCCACCCGCGGACAGGGTCCGCGTTACGAGCAGTACTTC.